This note documents a single T cell receptor (beta chain) sequence. Its antigen is as yet unknown. The record originates from a study of T-cell memory formation after mild COVID-19. Study-level findings and limits: Clones that got smaller from day 15 to 85 had even CD4/CD8, while clones growing later tipped toward CD4+. That cross-reactive memory joined was suggested by some responding clones appearing in pre-infection memory. Contracting clones localized mainly to CM and EM when CD4+ and mainly to EMRA when CD8+.

5'RACE primed from the constant segment yielded TCR alpha and TCR beta cDNA libraries bearing sample barcodes and UMIs. TCRdb reanalysed the 5' RACE reads using MiXCR and keeps one entry per CDR3 protein. The repertoire holds hundreds of thousands of distinct CDR3 sequences, with about 20% as singletons. This receptor was identified in an adult woman who had mild COVID-19 (a few samples of this study predate the infection). Cell type and time point are not known. The sequencing sample was made of PBMCs or a T cell subset sorted from them (not recorded which).

The CDR3 nucleotides read TGTGCCAGCAGCTTAGACTTCTGGCGGGATGCCCAAGAGACCCAGTACTTC. This codes for CASSLDFWRDAQETQYF. V usage is TRBV11-2 and J usage is TRBJ2-5, with D maybe TRBD2 (6 bases). V was cut by 0 bases and J by 1 base, with 15 bases left in between. CDR1 SGHAT and CDR2 FQNNGV come from the germline V gene. The CDR3 contains 17 residues.